Sequencing of this T cell receptor (beta chain) was carried out in a study of PD-1 blockade in classical Hodgkin lymphoma. Study background: Nivolumab 3 mg/kg was given intravenously every 2 weeks. Notes on the study in general: With CD4+ cells, TCR diversity rose significantly by C4D1, but not with CD8+ cells. Repertoire differences have undefined causes, possibly disease activity or prior therapy. Exclusion covered patients beginning nivolumab under 1 year post-ASCT.

Relapse was seen in all patients after autologous stem cell transplantation, and brentuximab vedotin exposure was variable. V was trimmed by 6 bases and J by 2 bases, leaving 8 bases between them. The CDR3 totals 13 residues. CDR1 and CDR2 (germline): MNHEY, SVGAGI. Clones were sequenced by immunoSEQ multiplex PCR, and TCRdb holds only the in-frame ones, with some missing. Seen here are tens of thousands of clones, around 90% observed once, and the top ten hold approximately 5.4%. As concerns this clone: Its antigen is unidentified.

The V call is TRBV6-5, the J call TRBJ1-5; D is perhaps TRBD1 (5 bases). The specimen was peripheral blood mononuclear cells (PBMCs), collected before the second cycle of nivolumab. The source is a human donor with classical Hodgkin lymphoma. The CDR3 protein is CASSPTGNQPQHF. In nucleotides, the CDR3 is TGTGCCAGCAGCCCGACAGGCAATCAGCCCCAGCATTTT.